This passage covers 22 T cell receptor beta chains from one sample sequenced in a study of T cells in Graves' hyperthyroidism and ophthalmopathy. TCR beta CDR3 region amplification was performed from RNA transcripts. HTBI primers were used for first-round RT-PCR of the TCR CDR3. A single record per CDR3 protein comes from TCRdb applying MiXCR to the multiplex PCR reads. The sample carries some 570,000 distinct CDR3 sequences, approximately 15% recorded once. The source material was blood. These receptors were taken from a young woman with Graves' ophthalmopathy.

V and J are TRBV6-1 and TRBJ2-5; D unresolved. Trimming removed 4 bases at V and 9 bases at J, with 9 bases between. This CDR3 contains 11 residues. In germline, CDR1 is MNHNS, CDR2 SASEGT. In DNA form, the CDR3 reads TGTGCCAGCAGTGCTCGTCGTGCCCAGTACTTC. It yields the protein CASSARRAQYF.

V is TRBV29-1 and J is TRBJ1-6; D is ambiguous. Trimming removed 5 bases from V and 0 bases from J, with 11 bases in between. The CDR3 loop spans 15 amino acids. The V gene's germline CDR1 is SQVTM and CDR2 ANQGSEA. CDR3 sequence: CSVLDESSYNSPLHF. CDR3 nucleotides: TGCAGCGTTTTGGACGAGAGCTCCTATAATTCACCCCTCCACTTT.

This clonotype was observed at least ten times. The chain employs TRBV20-1 and TRBJ2-7, with TRBD2 matching 8 bases. V was clipped by 2 bases and J by 2 bases; unmatched bases: 8. The CDR3 extends over 15 amino acids. From germline, CDR1 is DFQATT and CDR2 SNEGSKA (reference sequence). CDR3 nucleotides: TGCAGTGCTAGACTGGCGGGAGGAAATGCCTACGAGCAGTACTTC. This gives the protein CSARLAGGNAYEQYF.

This clonotype has ten or more counts. This sequence joins TRBV6-1 and TRBJ1-5; D possibly corresponds to TRBD1 (5 bases). Trimming pared 1 base from V and 7 bases from J, leaving 8 bases between. Germline V gene data show CDR1 as MNHNS and CDR2 as SASEGT. The CDR3 length is 13 residues. In DNA form, the CDR3 reads TGTGCCAGCAGTGAAGGGGGGTGGCAGCCCCAGCATTTT. It specifies CASSEGGWQPQHF.

At least ten counts were recorded for this clonotype. The chain couples TRBV12-3 or TRBV12-4 to TRBJ2-3; D perhaps matches TRBD1 (5 bases). The CDR3 sequence is 12 residues long. V lost 8 bases and J lost 6, with 12 bases in between. The CDR3 here is CASGHPEDTQYF. Here the CDR3 DNA reads TGTGCCAGCGGACACCCAGAGGATACGCAGTATTTT.

This clonotype has only a few counts. This chain joins TRBV6-1 and TRBJ1-5; TRBD1 is a possible D gene (5 bases). The V gene's germline CDR1 is MNHNS and CDR2 SASEGT. CDR3 size: 15 residues. The V gene lost 8 bases and the J gene lost 6 bases, with 20 bases spanning the gap. Here the CDR3 reads CASGKGLTTTQPQHF. DNA of the CDR3: TGTGCCAGCGGAAAGGGACTCACTACCACTCAGCCCCAGCATTTT.

Concerning this clonotype itself: Possible read error: a much larger clone is one base away. The V and J genes are TRBV15 and TRBJ1-1; the D is unclear. CDR1 and CDR2 from the germline V gene are LNHNV and YYDKDF (reference sequence). The CDR3 is made up of 13 amino acids. CDR3 bases: TGTGCCACCAGCAGGGGGTGGAGCACTGAAGCTTGCTTT. Amino acids: CATSRGWSTEACF.

This sequence joins TRBV4-2 and TRBJ1-3, with D perhaps TRBD1 (5 bases). This CDR3 spans 16 amino acids. Trimming took off 4 bases at V and 2 bases at J, with 15 bases between the two ends. Germline CDR1 and CDR2: LGHNA and YNFKEQ. CDR3 nucleotide sequence: TGTGCCAGCAGCCGGGACCTACTTTCTCCTGGAAACACCATATATTTT. Residues: CASSRDLLSPGNTIYF.

This clonotype has only a few counts. The chain couples TRBV7-2 to TRBJ2-6; D not certain. V was trimmed by 5 bases and J by 5 bases, leaving 19 bases between them. Germline CDR1 and CDR2: SGHTA and FQGNSA. CDR3 length: 17 amino acids. The CDR3 DNA sequence: TGTGCCAGCAGCCCAAATACCTACGGATCTCGGGCCAACGTCCTGACTTTC. It yields the protein CASSPNTYGSRANVLTF.

The chain links TRBV28 to TRBJ1-5; weak D call: TRBD1 (5 bases). From germline, CDR1 is MDHEN and CDR2 SYDVKM. Deletions cut 9 bases from V and 2 bases from J, with 11 bases between. CDR3 length equals 13 residues. In nucleotides, the CDR3 is TGTGCCAGTTTCACAGGTGGCAATCAGCCCCAGCATTTT. Translated, it gives CASFTGGNQPQHF. Looking up the rest from reference TRBV28 and TRBJ1-5 gives the full variable domain: DVKVTQSSRYLVKRTGEKVFLECVQDMDHENMFWYRQDPGLGLRLIYFSYDVKMKEKGDIPEGYSVSREKKERFSLILESASTNQTSMYLCASFTGGNQPQHFGDGTRLSIL.

CDR3 sequence reads: CASSSEGGRIGELFF. The CDR3, as DNA: TGTGCCAGCAGTTCTGAAGGGGGCAGAATCGGGGAGCTGTTTTTT. The chain couples TRBV28 to TRBJ2-2; 7 bases agree with TRBD1. The CDR3 spans 15 residues. Germline trimming cut 4 bases from V and 7 bases from J; bases unmatched to any gene: 9. Germline values: CDR1 MDHEN, CDR2 SYDVKM.

A note on this clonotype: This may be a read error, as it is one base from a much larger clone. This chain uses TRBV29-1 with TRBJ2-7; D not resolved. The DNA end lines up better with TRBJ2-1; the J call may be wrong. From germline, CDR1 is SQVTM and CDR2 ANQGSEA. The CDR3 has 12 residues. Here the CDR3 DNA reads TGCAGCGTTGAAAGCCTGACCGACGAGCAGTTCTTC. Protein sequence: CSVESLTDEQFF.

At least ten counts were recorded for this clonotype. The chain carries TRBV7-2 and TRBJ1-5, with a possible D match to TRBD1 (5 bases). Germline loops: CDR1 SGHTA, CDR2 FQGNSA. The CDR3 covers 13 residues. Deletions cut 4 bases from V and 4 bases from J, with 8 bases between. In nucleotides, the CDR3 is TGTGCCAGCAGCTGGGGGGGGAATCAGCCCCAGCATTTT. Residues: CASSWGGNQPQHF.

The table lists this clonotype with many counts. This sequence joins TRBV12-3 or TRBV12-4 and TRBJ2-7, with D possibly matching TRBD2 (6 bases). The CDR3 has 15 amino acids. V was cut by 5 bases and J by 4 bases, with 18 bases left in between. The CDR3 spells CASSPETSFGYEQYF. The CDR3 nucleotides are TGTGCCAGCAGTCCTGAGACTAGTTTCGGTTACGAGCAGTACTTC.

This clonotype occurred many times. The chain links TRBV7-9 to TRBJ2-1; D uncertain. The V gene lost 5 bases and the J gene lost 1 base, with 15 bases spanning the gap. The CDR3 length is 16 residues. Germline V gives CDR1 SEHNR, CDR2 FQNEAQ (reference sequence). The DNA of the CDR3 is TGTGCCAGCAGCCCTACGTCGCTGGAATCCTACAATGAGCAGTTCTTC. It is translated as CASSPTSLESYNEQFF. The variable domain in full, completed from reference TRBV7-9 and TRBJ2-1, reads DTGVSQNPRHKITKRGQNVTFRCDPISEHNRLYWYRQTLGQGPEFLTYFQNEAQLEKSRLLSDRFSAERPKGSFSTLEIQRTEQGDSAMYLCASSPTSLESYNEQFFGPGTRLTVL.

The chain joins TRBV7-8 to TRBJ2-3, with D tentatively TRBD1 or TRBD2 (6 bases each). Between the trimmed V and J ends, which lost 5 bases and 4 bases, there was a span of 19 bases. This CDR3 has 16 amino acids. CDR1 and CDR2 from the germline V gene are SGHVS and FQNEAQ. In nucleotides, the CDR3 is TGTGCCAGCAGCCCCGGGGGCGGACGTTGGGCAGATACGCAGTATTTT. Protein: CASSPGGGRWADTQYF.

This chain connects TRBV19 to TRBJ2-7; 14 bases map to TRBD2. V shed 3 bases, J shed 6 bases, and the junction held 7 bases outside the gene matches. The CDR3 has 16 amino acids. CDR1 is LNHDA, CDR2 SQIVND, per germline (reference sequence). The CDR3 is CASSIPGLAGAAEQYF. The CDR3 DNA sequence: TGTGCCAGTAGTATCCCGGGACTAGCGGGAGCCGCCGAGCAGTACTTC.

As for this clonotype: Relative to the germline gene, one junction end is altered; a read error may explain this. The chain is built from TRBV18 and TRBJ1-4, with D unclear. The CDR3 spans 16 residues. The germline V gene has CDR1 KGHSH and CDR2 LQKENI. The CDR3 sequence: CTSSPPSGATNEKLFF. The CDR3 DNA is TGTACCAGCTCACCACCGTCAGGCGCAACTAATGAAAAACTGTTTTTT.

This clonotype was seen many times. The rearrangement links TRBV6-2 or TRBV6-3 to TRBJ2-7, with TRBD2 identical over 12 bases. V lost 5 bases, J lost 2 bases, and 7 bases stayed unmatched. In germline, CDR1 is MNHEY, CDR2 SVGEGT. The CDR3 spans 16 residues. CDR3 loop: CASSNLLAGGPYEQYF. The CDR3 DNA reads TGTGCCAGCAGTAACTTACTAGCGGGAGGACCCTACGAGCAGTACTTC.

This clonotype appeared many times. The chain joins TRBV13 to TRBJ2-7, with 8 nucleotides matching TRBD2. Losses at the gene ends were 2 bases for V and 6 bases for J; bases not matched to a gene: 6. The CDR3 has 14 residues. Germline V gene sequence: CDR1 PRHDT, CDR2 FYEKMQ (reference sequence). The CDR3 bases are TGTGCCAGCAGCTTAAAAGCGGGAGTATCCGAGCAGTACTTC. Its translation is CASSLKAGVSEQYF.

This clonotype was picked up many times. The CDR3 DNA reads TGTGCCAGCAGCGTAGGGAGGGACAGTGGAACCTACGAGCAGTACTTC. Protein: CASSVGRDSGTYEQYF. This chain connects TRBV9 to TRBJ2-7; weak D call: TRBD1 (7 bases). V lost 0 bases to trimming and J lost 2 bases, with 15 bases between them. The CDR3 is 16 amino acids. Germline lookup yields CDR1 SGDLS and CDR2 YYNGEE.

This clonotype was seen many times. The chain combines TRBV12-3 or TRBV12-4 with TRBJ1-4; tentative D call: TRBD1 (6 bases). V lost 3 bases and J lost 7, with 12 bases in between. This CDR3 has 14 residues. CDR3 residues: CASSLMGGGEKLFF. Here the CDR3 DNA reads TGTGCCAGCAGTTTGATGGGAGGGGGTGAAAAACTGTTTTTT.